This T cell receptor beta chain was identified during a study of a mutant IDH1 vaccine in newly diagnosed glioma. Across the study: Vaccines began 4-6 weeks after radiotherapy alone, or with temozolomide cycles. Week 35 brought visit V12, which was followed by visit V13 at week 47.

Germline-derived CDR1 and CDR2 are WNHNN and SYGVQD (reference sequence). The CDR3 sequence is 17 residues long. V gave up 3 bases and J gave up 9 bases; unmatched junction bases: 8. Time point described: week 47, end of study. Doses comprised 300 ug of mutant IDH1 20-mer peptide each, plus topical imiquimod. On this clone: What it binds is not known.

Libraries were prepared by immunoSEQ multiplex PCR; TCRdb keeps only in-frame clonotypes and omits some of them. The sample shows tens of thousands of clones, roughly 90% of them seen only once. The receptor comes from a man in his forties with glioma. The chain combines TRBV10-1 with TRBJ2-1; 16 bases are a match to TRBD2. Here the sequenced sample was PBMCs, taken from a glioma patient whose treatment included an IDH1 peptide vaccine. CDR3 in amino acids: CASSDPGTSGGAGEQFF. CDR3 DNA sequence: TGCGCCAGCAGTGACCCCGGGACTAGCGGGGGGGCCGGTGAGCAGTTCTTC.